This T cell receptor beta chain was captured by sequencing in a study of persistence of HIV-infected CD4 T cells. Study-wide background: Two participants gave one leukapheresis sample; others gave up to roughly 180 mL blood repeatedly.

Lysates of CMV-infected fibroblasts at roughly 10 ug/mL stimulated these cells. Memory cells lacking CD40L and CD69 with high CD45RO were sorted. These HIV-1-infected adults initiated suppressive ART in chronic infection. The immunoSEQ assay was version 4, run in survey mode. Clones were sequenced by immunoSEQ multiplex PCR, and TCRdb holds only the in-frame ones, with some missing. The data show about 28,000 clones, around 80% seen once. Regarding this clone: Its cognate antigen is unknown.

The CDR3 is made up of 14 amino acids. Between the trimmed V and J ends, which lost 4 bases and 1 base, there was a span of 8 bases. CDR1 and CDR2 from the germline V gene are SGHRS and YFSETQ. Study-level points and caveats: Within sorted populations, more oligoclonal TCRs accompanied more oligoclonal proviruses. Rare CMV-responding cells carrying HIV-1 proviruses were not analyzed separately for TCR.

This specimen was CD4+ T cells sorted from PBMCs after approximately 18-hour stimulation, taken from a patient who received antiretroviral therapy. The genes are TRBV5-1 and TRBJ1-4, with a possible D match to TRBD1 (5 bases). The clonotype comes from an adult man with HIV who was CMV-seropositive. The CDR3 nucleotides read TGCGCCAGCAGCCCGCAGGGAACTAATGAAAAACTGTTTTTT. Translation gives CASSPQGTNEKLFF. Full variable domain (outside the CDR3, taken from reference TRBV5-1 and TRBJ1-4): KAGVTQTPRYLIKTRGQQVTLSCSPISGHRSVSWYQQTPGQGLQFLFEYFSETQRNKGNFPGRFSGRQFSNSRSEMNVSTLELGDSALYLCASSPQGTNEKLFFGSGTQLSVL.